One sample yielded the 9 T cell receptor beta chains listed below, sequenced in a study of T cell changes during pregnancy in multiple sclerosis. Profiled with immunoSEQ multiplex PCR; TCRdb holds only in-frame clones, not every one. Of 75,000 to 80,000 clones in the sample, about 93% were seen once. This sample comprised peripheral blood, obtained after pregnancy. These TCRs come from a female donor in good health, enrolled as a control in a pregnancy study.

The CDR3, as DNA: TGTGCCAGCAGCCGTATGACTAGCGCCAATGAGCAGTTCTTC. Protein product: CASSRMTSANEQFF. V gene TRBV7-2 combines with J gene TRBJ2-1, with 8 bases matching TRBD2. Germline assignment: CDR1 SGHTA and CDR2 FQGNSA. V lost 5 bases and J lost 6; bases outside the gene matches: 6. The CDR3 contains 14 residues.

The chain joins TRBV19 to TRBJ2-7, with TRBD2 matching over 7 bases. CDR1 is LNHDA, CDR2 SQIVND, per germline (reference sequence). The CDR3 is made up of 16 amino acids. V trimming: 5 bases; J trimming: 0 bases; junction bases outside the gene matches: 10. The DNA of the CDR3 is TGTGCCAGTAGTCCGCTTTGGGAGGGGAGCTCCTACGAGCAGTACTTC. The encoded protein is CASSPLWEGSSYEQYF.

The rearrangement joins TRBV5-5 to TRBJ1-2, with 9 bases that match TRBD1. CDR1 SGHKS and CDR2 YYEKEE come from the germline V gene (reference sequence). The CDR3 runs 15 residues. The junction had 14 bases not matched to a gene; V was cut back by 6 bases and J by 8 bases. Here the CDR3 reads CASTTPDRGVRGYTF. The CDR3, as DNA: TGTGCCAGCACCACCCCGGACAGGGGCGTTCGCGGCTACACCTTC.

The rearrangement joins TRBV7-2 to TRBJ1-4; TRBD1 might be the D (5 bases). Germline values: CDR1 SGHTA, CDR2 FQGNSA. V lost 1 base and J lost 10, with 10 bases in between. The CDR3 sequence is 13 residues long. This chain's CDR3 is CASSLEFGGKLFF. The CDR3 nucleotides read TGTGCCAGCAGCTTAGAATTCGGGGGAAAACTGTTTTTT.

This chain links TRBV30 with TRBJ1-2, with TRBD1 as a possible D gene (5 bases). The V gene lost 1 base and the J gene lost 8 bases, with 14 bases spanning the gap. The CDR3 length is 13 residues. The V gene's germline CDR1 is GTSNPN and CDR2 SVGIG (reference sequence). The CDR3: CAWSGDGGWGYTF. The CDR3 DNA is TGTGCCTGGAGTGGAGACGGGGGTTGGGGCTACACCTTC.

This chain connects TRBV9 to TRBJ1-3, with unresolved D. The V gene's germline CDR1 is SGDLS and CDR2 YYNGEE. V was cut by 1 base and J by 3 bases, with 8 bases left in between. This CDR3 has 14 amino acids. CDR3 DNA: TGTGCCAGCAGCGTATGGGCAGATGGAAACACCATATATTTT. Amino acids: CASSVWADGNTIYF.

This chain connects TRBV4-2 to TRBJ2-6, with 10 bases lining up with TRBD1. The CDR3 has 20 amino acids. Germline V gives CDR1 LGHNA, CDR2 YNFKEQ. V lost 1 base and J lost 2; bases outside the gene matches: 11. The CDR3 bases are TGTGCCAGCAGCCAAGTTCTTCGGCGACAGGGGGCTGCTGGGGCCAACGTCCTGACTTTC. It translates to CASSQVLRRQGAAGANVLTF.

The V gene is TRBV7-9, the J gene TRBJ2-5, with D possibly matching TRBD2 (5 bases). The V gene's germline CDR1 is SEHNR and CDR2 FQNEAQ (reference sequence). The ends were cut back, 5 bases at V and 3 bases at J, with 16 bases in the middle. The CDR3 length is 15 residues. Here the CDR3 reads CASSISTGNKETQYF. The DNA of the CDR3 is TGTGCCAGCAGCATCTCGACCGGGAACAAAGAGACCCAGTACTTC.

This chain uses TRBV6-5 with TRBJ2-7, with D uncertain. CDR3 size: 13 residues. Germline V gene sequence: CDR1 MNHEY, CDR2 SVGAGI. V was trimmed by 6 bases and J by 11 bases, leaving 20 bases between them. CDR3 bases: TGTGCCAGCAGCTACGCCCAGCTTGCGGCTGAGTACTTC. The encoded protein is CASSYAQLAAEYF.